The clone carrying this T cell receptor (beta chain) has at least ten counts. The antigen remains unidentified. During its preparation, the TCRbeta library received unique molecular identifiers. TCRdb processed the PCR reads anew with MiXCR; each CDR3 protein has one entry. Seen here are a few hundred thousand distinct CDR3 sequences, approximately 13% observed once, and the top ten hold 2.2%. The data stem from a study of T-cell reconstitution after alpha-beta-depleted transplantation in children. General study points: In patients about two months after transplant, alpha-beta T cells reportedly arose from several hundred expanded graft clones. One year after transplant, T-cell counts and diversity came mostly from newly produced T cells. Elevated TCRbeta diversity at day 60 was traced, in some patients, to surviving recipient T cells and thymic progenitors.

CDR1 is SGHRS, CDR2 YFSETQ, per germline. The CDR3 sequence is 13 residues long. The V gene lost 0 bases and the J gene lost 6 bases, with 9 bases spanning the gap. The input for sequencing was PBMCs, mostly from graft donor cells, taken 360 days after TCRalphabeta/CD19-depleted stem cell transplant. The chain couples TRBV5-1 to TRBJ1-1; no clear D gene. The sequence was obtained from a male patient aged 10 to 17 who had a stem cell transplant for acute myeloid leukemia, so the T cells may come from the graft donor. The CDR3 spells CASSLGFGSEAFF. The DNA for the CDR3 is TGCGCCAGCAGCTTGGGGTTCGGGTCTGAAGCTTTCTTT. Filled out from reference TRBV5-1 and TRBJ1-1, the complete variable domain reads KAGVTQTPRYLIKTRGQQVTLSCSPISGHRSVSWYQQTPGQGLQFLFEYFSETQRNKGNFPGRFSGRQFSNSRSEMNVSTLELGDSALYLCASSLGFGSEAFFGQGTRLTVV.